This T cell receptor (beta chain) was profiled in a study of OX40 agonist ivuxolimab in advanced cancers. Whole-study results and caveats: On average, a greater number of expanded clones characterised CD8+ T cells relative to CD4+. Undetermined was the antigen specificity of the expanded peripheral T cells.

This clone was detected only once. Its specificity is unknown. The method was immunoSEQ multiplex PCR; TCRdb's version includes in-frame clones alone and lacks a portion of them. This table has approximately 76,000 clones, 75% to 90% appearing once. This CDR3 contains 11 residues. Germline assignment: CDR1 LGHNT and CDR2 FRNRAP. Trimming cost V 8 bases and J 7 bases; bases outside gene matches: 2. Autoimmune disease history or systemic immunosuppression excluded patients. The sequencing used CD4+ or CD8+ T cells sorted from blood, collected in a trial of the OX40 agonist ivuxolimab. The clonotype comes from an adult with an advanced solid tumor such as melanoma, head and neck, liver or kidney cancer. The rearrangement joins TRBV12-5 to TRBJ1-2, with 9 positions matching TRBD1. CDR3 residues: CASSDRGGYTF. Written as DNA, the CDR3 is TGTGCTAGTTCGGACAGGGGTGGCTACACCTTC. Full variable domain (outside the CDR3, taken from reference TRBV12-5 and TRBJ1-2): DARVTQTPRHKVTEMGQEVTMRCQPILGHNTVFWYRQTMMQGLELLAYFRNRAPLDDSGMPKDRFSAEMPDATLATLKIQPSEPRDSAVYFCASSDRGGYTFGSGTRLTVV.